The rows below give T cell receptor beta chains drawn from one sample of a study of prognosis after radiotherapy for stage I lung cancer. TCRdb recomputed calls from the multiplex PCR reads with MiXCR, one row per CDR3 protein. Of tens of thousands of distinct CDR3 sequences in the sample, roughly 40% were seen once. This specimen consisted of PBMCs, obtained before or after stereotactic body radiation therapy (not recorded which). The receptors stem from a donor aged 50 or older with non-small cell lung cancer. Each CDR3 is given with its conserved first and last residue. A D gene is named only where the DNA matches it firmly. Size is stated for part of the rows, as once, few or many counts, or as a class when the clone is expanded.

V: TRBV2; D: NA; size: few; J: TRBJ1-2; CDR3: CASSEDRNYGYTF; DNA: TGTGCCAGCAGTGAGGACAGAAACTATGGCTACACCTTC
V: TRBV20-1; D: NA; size: many; J: TRBJ2-5; CDR3: CSACQEQETQYF; DNA: TGCAGTGCGTGCCAGGAGCAAGAGACCCAGTACTTC
V: TRBV6-1; D: NA; size: many; J: TRBJ2-5; CDR3: CASSEEGKVQETQYF; DNA: TGTGCCAGCAGTGAGGAGGGGAAGGTCCAAGAGACCCAGTACTTC
V: TRBV19; D: TRBD2; size: NA; J: TRBJ2-1; CDR3: CASTVTGLAGGNEQFF; DNA: TGTGCCAGTACTGTAACAGGACTAGCGGGAGGCAATGAGCAGTTCTTC
V: TRBV20-1; D: TRBD1; size: many; J: TRBJ2-7; CDR3: CSASDRAGSSYEQYF; DNA: TGCAGTGCTAGCGACAGGGCCGGTTCGTCCTACGAGCAGTACTTC
V: TRBV7-6; D: NA; size: NA; J: TRBJ1-1; CDR3: CASSLGVNESEAFF; DNA: TGTGCCAGCAGCTTAGGAGTGAACGAGTCTGAAGCTTTCTTT
V: TRBV7-9; D: NA; size: many; J: TRBJ1-1; CDR3: CASSLVGVGVAAEAFF; DNA: TGTGCCAGCAGCTTAGTGGGCGTGGGGGTGGCGGCCGAAGCTTTCTTT
V: TRBV28; D: NA; size: once; J: TRBJ1-2; CDR3: CASRYRTGGYTF; DNA: TGTGCCAGCAGGTACAGGACCGGGGGCTACACCTTC
V: TRBV7-2; D: NA; size: NA; J: TRBJ2-1; CDR3: CASSLGGQRGNNEQFF; DNA: TGTGCCAGCAGCTTAGGGGGGCAGCGGGGTAACAATGAGCAGTTCTTC
V: TRBV5-1; D: NA; size: many; J: TRBJ2-5; CDR3: CASFSRRGRTNETQYF; DNA: TGCGCCAGCTTCTCCCGGCGGGGCAGGACGAATGAGACCCAGTACTTC
V: TRBV6-1; D: NA; size: NA; J: TRBJ2-2; CDR3: CVSTSGLFGELFF; DNA: TGTGTCAGCACCAGTGGGCTGTTCGGGGAGCTGTTTTTT
V: TRBV27; D: NA; size: many; J: TRBJ2-2; CDR3: CASSLRYRMNTGELFF; DNA: TGTGCCAGCAGTTTACGGTACAGGATGAACACCGGGGAGCTGTTTTTT
V: TRBV10-3; D: NA; size: many; J: TRBJ2-7; CDR3: CAISETSYEQYF; DNA: TGTGCCATCAGTGAGACCTCCTACGAGCAGTACTTC
V: TRBV7-6; D: NA; size: NA; J: TRBJ1-1; CDR3: CASSLGYSKGATEAFF; DNA: TGTGCCAGCAGCTTGGGGTACAGTAAGGGTGCCACTGAAGCTTTCTTT
V: TRBV6-1; D: TRBD1; size: many; J: TRBJ1-2; CDR3: CASSEAPWDSYGYTF; DNA: TGTGCCAGCAGTGAAGCGCCTTGGGACAGCTATGGCTACACCTTC
V: TRBV6-5; D: NA; size: medium-sized; J: TRBJ2-7; CDR3: CASSYLREQYF; DNA: TGTGCCAGCAGTTACCTGCGAGAGCAGTACTTC
V: TRBV19; D: TRBD1; size: many; J: TRBJ1-5; CDR3: CASRGQSLNQPQHF; DNA: TGTGCCAGTAGGGGACAGTCGCTTAATCAGCCCCAGCATTTT
V: TRBV30; D: NA; size: once; J: TRBJ1-1; CDR3: CACGTDIVGYLGTRKRSEAFF; DNA: TGTGCCTGTGGGACCGACATCGTTGGTTATCTGGGGACTCGTAAGAGGTCTGAAGCTTTCTTT
V: TRBV19; D: NA; size: many; J: TRBJ2-5; CDR3: CASSISSQETQYF; DNA: TGTGCCAGTAGTATATCCTCACAAGAGACCCAGTACTTC
V: TRBV7-6; D: NA; size: many; J: TRBJ2-2; CDR3: CASSLLSNTGELFF; DNA: TGTGCCAGCAGCTTATTGTCTAACACCGGGGAGCTGTTTTTT
V: TRBV10-3; D: TRBD2; size: NA; J: TRBJ2-1; CDR3: CAIGTSGSSNEQFF; DNA: TGTGCCATCGGGACTAGCGGGAGTTCTAATGAGCAGTTCTTC
V: TRBV7-9; D: TRBD1; size: many; J: TRBJ1-1; CDR3: CASSSGQGATEAFF; DNA: TGTGCCAGCAGCTCTGGGCAGGGGGCCACTGAAGCTTTCTTT
V: TRBV29-1; D: NA; size: few; J: TRBJ2-4; CDR3: CSVVSGTPGGIQYF; DNA: TGCAGCGTTGTTTCCGGGACACCGGGAGGCATTCAGTACTTC
V: TRBV6-1; D: NA; size: NA; J: TRBJ2-7; CDR3: CASSEVHNYEQYF; DNA: TGTGCCAGCAGTGAAGTCCACAACTACGAGCAGTACTTC
V: TRBV30; D: TRBD2; size: many; J: TRBJ2-7; CDR3: CAWVASGTNGYEQYF; DNA: TGTGCCTGGGTGGCTAGCGGGACAAATGGGTACGAGCAGTACTTC
V: TRBV18; D: NA; size: many; J: TRBJ2-6; CDR3: CASSPPGTGGANVLTF; DNA: TGTGCCAGCTCACCACCGGGGACTGGTGGGGCCAACGTCCTGACTTTC
V: TRBV20-1; D: NA; size: many; J: TRBJ2-1; CDR3: CSARVGPDNEQFF; DNA: TGCAGTGCTAGGGTCGGGCCGGACAATGAGCAGTTCTTC
V: TRBV2; D: TRBD1; size: NA; J: TRBJ1-2; CDR3: CASSALDRDLGGHTF; DNA: TGTGCCAGTAGTGCATTAGACAGGGATCTTGGTGGCCACACCTTC
V: TRBV11-2; D: NA; size: medium-sized; J: TRBJ1-2; CDR3: CASSLGPSSGYTF; DNA: TGTGCCAGCAGCTTGGGTCCCAGTTCTGGCTACACCTTC
V: TRBV24-1; D: TRBD1; size: NA; J: TRBJ2-3; CDR3: CATSDQPGQSTDTQYF; DNA: TGTGCCACCAGTGATCAACCGGGACAGAGCACAGATACGCAGTATTTT
V: TRBV5-1; D: TRBD1; size: few; J: TRBJ2-5; CDR3: CASSFVRGEGTGIQETQYF; DNA: TGCGCCAGCAGCTTCGTGAGAGGGGAGGGGACAGGGATACAAGAGACCCAGTACTTC
V: TRBV7-9; D: TRBD1; size: NA; J: TRBJ1-3; CDR3: CASSGTGQSSGNTIYF; DNA: TGTGCCAGCAGTGGAACGGGACAGAGCTCTGGAAACACCATATATTTT
V: TRBV5-1; D: NA; size: many; J: TRBJ2-2; CDR3: CASSLEPGNTGELFF; DNA: TGCGCCAGCAGCTTGGAACCGGGGAACACCGGGGAGCTGTTTTTT
V: TRBV5-1; D: TRBD2; size: many; J: TRBJ2-1; CDR3: CASSETSGMVNEQFF; DNA: TGCGCCAGCAGCGAGACTAGCGGGATGGTCAATGAGCAGTTCTTC
V: TRBV7-9; D: NA; size: many; J: TRBJ2-7; CDR3: CASSLLHTYEQYF; DNA: TGTGCCAGCAGCTTATTACATACCTACGAGCAGTACTTC
V: TRBV7-8; D: NA; size: many; J: TRBJ2-5; CDR3: CASSLRGASETQYF; DNA: TGTGCCAGCAGCTTACGGGGAGCTTCCGAGACCCAGTACTTC
V: TRBV20-1; D: NA; size: many; J: TRBJ1-5; CDR3: CSAGGTYSNQPQHF; DNA: TGCAGTGCCGGGGGGACGTATAGCAATCAGCCCCAGCATTTT
V: TRBV3-1; D: NA; size: many; J: TRBJ2-3; CDR3: CASSHPRGSGFTDTQYF; DNA: TGTGCCAGCAGCCATCCCCGGGGTAGCGGCTTCACAGATACGCAGTATTTT
V: TRBV28; D: NA; size: NA; J: TRBJ1-2; CDR3: CASSMLHCYTF; DNA: TGTGCCAGCAGTATGCTACATTGCTACACCTTC
V: TRBV12-3/TRBV12-4; D: TRBD1; size: few; J: TRBJ2-3; CDR3: CASSGGQASQDTQYF; DNA: TGTGCCAGCAGCGGAGGACAGGCTTCACAAGATACGCAGTATTTT
V: TRBV20-1; D: NA; size: many; J: TRBJ1-2; CDR3: CSGPLFGQNYGYTF; DNA: TGCAGTGGGCCTCTGTTTGGACAGAACTATGGCTACACCTTC
V: TRBV10-3; D: NA; size: many; J: TRBJ2-1; CDR3: CAISDTGSGEQFF; DNA: TGTGCCATCAGTGACACAGGCTCGGGTGAGCAGTTCTTC